A single TCR beta chain is shown here with its context. Its antigen is undetermined. This sample stems from a study of neoadjuvant nivolumab and ipilimumab in lung cancer. Regarding the study as a whole: Pathologic regression was not significantly tied to TCR clonality. Higher pretherapy blood TCR richness went with higher resected-tumor richness. Resected tumors had greater TCR richness and clonality than uninvolved lung.

The data were produced by immunoSEQ multiplex PCR, yet TCRdb's version contains in-frame clones alone and is incomplete. The data show 3,500 to 4,500 clones, 85% to 90% seen once. CDR1 MNHNY and CDR2 SVGAGI come from the germline V gene (reference sequence). V lost 5 bases and J 5 bases, leaving 12 bases between the germline ends. The CDR3 extends over 13 amino acids. The source of this sequence is an adult with non-small cell lung cancer. This chain joins TRBV6-6 and TRBJ1-2; D gene unclear. The material sequenced was adjacent normal lung tissue, taken after neoadjuvant nivolumab, alone or with ipilimumab, at or shortly before surgery. The CDR3 region has the DNA TGTGCCAGCAGTCGGGCAGAGGAGTATGGCTACACCTTC. Translated: CASSRAEEYGYTF.